This T cell receptor (beta chain) was obtained from a study of T cell responses to AZD1222 COVID-19 vaccine. Clones were sequenced by immunoSEQ multiplex PCR, and TCRdb holds only the in-frame ones, with some missing. The repertoire consists of about 100,000 clones, with about 87% occurring once and the leading ten covering 4.2%. The CDR3 loop spans 13 amino acids. Per germline, CDR1 KGHSH and CDR2 LQKENI. Trimming cost V 1 base and J 6 bases, with 9 bases left between them. Study results and caveats: Close to half of all spike-specific TCRs reportedly target regions of the variants that are unmutated.

The table lists this clone with a count of one. Its antigen is not known. The chain uses TRBV18 and TRBJ1-2; D remains unclear. The material was peripheral blood, obtained on day 0 of MenACWY control vaccination. The sequence was collected from an adult in good health. CDR3 DNA sequence: TGTGCCAGCTCACCACTTACTGGGGATGGCTACACCTTC. It yields the protein CASSPLTGDGYTF.